This TCR beta chain was sequenced during a study of T-cell reconstitution after alpha-beta-depleted transplantation in children. General observations from the study: Day-60 TCRbeta diversity that was high in some patients was derived from surviving recipient T cells and thymic progenitors. Expanded graft clones numbering several hundred reportedly gave rise to alpha-beta T cells about two months after transplant.

This clonotype came up a few times. What it recognizes is unknown. This CDR3 has 17 amino acids. The V end lost 6 bases, the J end lost 0 bases, and 18 bases lay between the germline ends. The authors prepared the TCRbeta library with unique molecular identifiers. TCRdb reprocessed the PCR reads with MiXCR, giving one entry per CDR3 protein. This table has 700,000 to 950,000 distinct CDR3 sequences, approximately 15% appearing once. The TCR was taken from a male patient between 10 and 17 years old who had a stem cell transplant for acute lymphoblastic leukemia, so the T cells may come from the graft donor. This sample comprised PBMCs, mostly from graft donor cells, obtained 360 days after TCRalphabeta/CD19-depleted stem cell transplant. The chain employs TRBV12-3 or TRBV12-4 and TRBJ2-1; maybe TRBD2 (6 bases). CDR3 sequence (DNA): TGTGCCAGCAGCCCAAGCTCCGGGACTTTCTCCTACAATGAGCAGTTCTTC. Amino acids: CASSPSSGTFSYNEQFF.